These 24 T cell receptor beta chains share one sample of origin, sequenced in a study of shared clonotypes between healthy human individuals. Naivety among CD8 cells was defined by CD45RO negativity and positive CCR7 selection, thereby excluding terminally differentiated effector memory CD45RA+ cells. Libraries were prepared by immunoSEQ multiplex PCR; TCRdb keeps only in-frame clonotypes and omits some of them. Found here are 1.5 million to 2.5 million clones, approximately 94% of them singletons; the top ten hold 0.9% to 1.5%. Sequences were obtained from naive CD8+ T cells sorted from blood. The receptors were gathered from a man aged 18-30 years in good health.

This clone was picked up one time. Other DNA sequences of this sample code for an identical CDR3. The chain joins TRBV28 to TRBJ2-3, with 12 bases identical to TRBD2. Germline CDR1 is MDHEN and CDR2 is SYDVKM. Trimming took 2 bases from V and 1 from J; bases not matched to a gene: 4. The CDR3 extends over 17 amino acids. CDR3 nucleotides: TGTGCCAGCAGTTTACTAGCGGGGGGGTTGGGCACAGATACGCAGTATTTT. Amino acids: CASSLLAGGLGTDTQYF.

The chain links TRBV6-6 to TRBJ1-1, with a tentative D call TRBD1 (6 bases). CDR3 length: 12 amino acids. Trimming removed 7 bases at V and 7 bases at J, with 13 bases between. From germline, CDR1 is MNHNY and CDR2 SVGAGI (reference sequence). CDR3: CASIEQGFEAFF. In DNA form, the CDR3 reads TGTGCCAGCATCGAACAGGGTTTTGAAGCTTTCTTT.

The V gene is TRBV5-6, the J gene TRBJ1-3, with a tentative D call TRBD1 (6 bases). V was pared by 1 base and J by 4 bases, with 15 bases between. This CDR3 has 16 residues. The germline gives CDR1 SGHDT, CDR2 YYEEEE. This CDR3 reads CASSLSWGQSGNTIYF. The CDR3 bases are TGTGCCAGCAGCTTGAGTTGGGGGCAATCAGGAAACACCATATATTTT.

The chain joins TRBV6-1 to TRBJ2-1; D could derive from TRBD1 or TRBD2 (5 bases each). The CDR3 is 13 residues long. The germline V and J ends were trimmed by 10 bases and 9 bases, with 19 bases remaining between them. Germline V gene sequence: CDR1 MNHNS, CDR2 SASEGT. The CDR3 DNA is TGTGCCATCCCGGGAAGAGGGGTTATTGAGCAGTTCTTC. Translating gives CAIPGRGVIEQFF.

The chain recombines TRBV5-6 with TRBJ2-1; D remains ambiguous. This CDR3 comprises 11 residues. Germline V CDR1 and CDR2: SGHDT, YYEEEE. V lost 1 base to trimming and J lost 9 bases, with 5 bases between them. CDR3 DNA: TGTGCCAGCAGCTTGTTACGTGAGCAGTTCTTC. Translation gives CASSLLREQFF.

This chain joins TRBV11-1 and TRBJ2-3; 8 bases line up with TRBD2. The germline CDR1 and CDR2 sequences are SGHAT and FQDESV (reference sequence). The CDR3 has 15 residues. The junction had 8 bases not matched to a gene; V was cut back by 3 bases and J by 6 bases. CDR3 DNA sequence: TGTGCCAGCAGCTTCCTCCGGGGGGGCCGGGATACGCAGTATTTT. It specifies CASSFLRGGRDTQYF.

CDR3 amino acids: CASRAGGSLYQETQYF. CDR3 DNA: TGTGCCAGTAGGGCGGGGGGATCTTTGTACCAAGAGACCCAGTACTTC. The chain joins TRBV28 to TRBJ2-5, with TRBD2 matching over 8 bases. Germline CDR1 reads MDHEN; CDR2 reads SYDVKM. The CDR3 length is 16 residues. V gave up 9 bases and J gave up 0 bases; unmatched junction bases: 12.

The chain has TRBV7-9 and TRBJ2-3, with 8 bases that match TRBD2. This CDR3 has 16 amino acids. The germline gives CDR1 SEHNR, CDR2 FQNEAQ (reference sequence). The V gene end was trimmed by 5 bases and the J gene end by 5 bases; junction bases not matched to a gene: 12. The CDR3 DNA reads as TGTGCCAGCAGCAAAGACAGAGCGGGAGTCGGAGATACGCAGTATTTT. Amino acid sequence: CASSKDRAGVGDTQYF.

This chain uses TRBV2 with TRBJ2-7; D tentatively fits TRBD1 or TRBD2 (5 bases each). CDR1 and CDR2 from the germline V gene are SNHLY and FYNNEI. The CDR3 has 15 amino acids. Trimming stripped 1 base from V and 3 bases from J, with 13 bases between. CDR3 bases: TGTGCCAGCAGTGAAGTACCAGAGGGGATCTACGAGCAGTACTTC. It codes for CASSEVPEGIYEQYF.

This chain uses TRBV6-5 with TRBJ1-2; TRBD1 agrees at 8 bases. Germline assignment: CDR1 MNHEY and CDR2 SVGAGI. CDR3 length: 16 residues. The ends lost 2 bases at V and 6 bases at J; junction bases unmatched: 11. The CDR3 bases are TGTGCCAGCAGTTACCTTTTAGGGACAGGATCCGATGGCTACACCTTC. This encodes CASSYLLGTGSDGYTF.

This chain connects TRBV19 to TRBJ1-5; the D is unclear. The CDR3 is 16 amino acids. V was clipped by 5 bases and J by 6 bases, with 20 bases between them. Germline V gives CDR1 LNHDA, CDR2 SQIVND (reference sequence). The CDR3 coding sequence is TGTGCCAGTAGTGGGTGGACGGAGGACCTCAGTCAGCCCCAGCATTTT. This translates into CASSGWTEDLSQPQHF.

The chain combines TRBV7-9 with TRBJ2-1; D is uncertain. CDR1 is SEHNR and CDR2 is FQNEAQ in the germline V gene (reference sequence). The germline V and J ends were trimmed by 2 bases and 7 bases, with 15 bases remaining between them. The CDR3 runs to 15 residues. In DNA, the CDR3 is TGTGCCAGCAGCTTACAGACAACCGCAAAAAATGAGCAGTTCTTC. Translation: CASSLQTTAKNEQFF.

On this clone: Other DNA sequences from this sample encode an identical CDR3 as well. CDR3 coding DNA: TGTGCCAGCAGCCCAGGGACAGGGGAAGCTTTCTTT. Its protein product is CASSPGTGEAFF. The chain links TRBV7-9 to TRBJ1-1, with 9 bases fitting TRBD1. Per germline, CDR1 SEHNR and CDR2 FQNEAQ (reference sequence). V shed 5 bases and J 8 bases; nucleotides not matched to a gene: 3. This CDR3 spans 12 amino acids.

The V call is TRBV5-3, the J call TRBJ1-5, with TRBD1 matching over 7 bases. TRBV5-3 is filed as an ORF, its function uncertain. CDR3 size: 15 residues. With V trimmed by 4 bases and J by 7 bases, 11 bases remained unmatched. CDR3 nucleotide sequence: TGTGCCAGAAGCCGAGGTGACAGGGCTTCACAGCCCCAGCATTTT. Its translation is CARSRGDRASQPQHF.

As concerns this clone: Other nucleotide sequences from this sample produce the same CDR3. The chain links TRBV27 to TRBJ2-5; D call uncertain. Germline V gene lookup returns CDR1 MNHEY and CDR2 SMNVEV (reference sequence). This CDR3 has 13 amino acids. The V end was cut by 6 bases, the J end by 5 bases, with 13 bases between. The CDR3 DNA sequence: TGTGCCAGCAGCCCCTTGGGCGCGGAGACCCAGTACTTC. It specifies CASSPLGAETQYF.

This chain joins TRBV9 and TRBJ2-7; the match to TRBD2 covers 7 bases. CDR3 size: 14 residues. Per germline, CDR1 SGDLS and CDR2 YYNGEE. Germline trimming cut 3 bases from V and 4 bases from J; bases unmatched to any gene: 7. The CDR3 region has the DNA TGTGCCAGCAGCGCGGGGGGAGACGGATACGAGCAGTACTTC. It specifies CASSAGGDGYEQYF.

This chain uses TRBV7-8 with TRBJ2-7; the match to TRBD2 covers 12 bases. The CDR3 loop spans 15 amino acids. With 5 bases clipped from V and 6 bases from J, the junction kept 8 bases outside the gene matches. Looked up from germline, CDR1 is SGHVS and CDR2 is FQNEAQ. The CDR3 loop reads CASSPGLAGTGEQYF. In nucleotides, the CDR3 is TGTGCCAGCAGCCCAGGACTAGCGGGGACTGGCGAGCAGTACTTC.

J is TRBJ2-1 and V is TRBV10-2, with 14 nucleotides matching TRBD2. V lost 4 bases and J lost 3; bases outside the gene matches: 14. CDR3 size: 20 residues. The germline gives CDR1 WSHSY, CDR2 SAAADI. Here the CDR3 reads CASSGSVAPGLAGVYNEQFF. The DNA of the CDR3 is TGCGCCAGCAGTGGGTCGGTTGCCCCGGGACTAGCGGGAGTCTACAATGAGCAGTTCTTC.

This chain links TRBV30 with TRBJ2-7, with TRBD2 identical over 7 bases. CDR1 is GTSNPN and CDR2 is SVGIG in the germline V gene (reference sequence). The CDR3 has 16 amino acids. Trimming removed 4 bases from V and 2 bases from J; junction bases left unmatched: 14. CDR3: CAWITRGASGTYEQYF. The CDR3 region has the DNA TGTGCCTGGATAACCCGAGGGGCTAGCGGAACCTACGAGCAGTACTTC.

Notes on this clone: Other DNA sequences within the sample encode an identical CDR3. The V gene is TRBV5-1, the J gene TRBJ2-1; D gene ambiguous. Trimming took off 0 bases at V and 2 bases at J, with 3 bases between the two ends. CDR3 size: 13 residues. The V gene's germline CDR1 is SGHRS and CDR2 YFSETQ. CDR3 in DNA: TGCGCCAGCAGCTTGGGGACCTACAATGAGCAGTTCTTC. Translating it yields CASSLGTYNEQFF.

This chain connects TRBV9 to TRBJ1-4, with a possible D match to TRBD1 (6 bases). The CDR3 length is 15 residues. Germline lookup yields CDR1 SGDLS and CDR2 YYNGEE. The V gene lost 2 bases and the J gene lost 7 bases, with 15 bases spanning the gap. The chain's CDR3 is CASSVVGGEAEKLFF. CDR3 sequence (DNA): TGTGCCAGCAGCGTTGTAGGGGGAGAGGCTGAAAAACTGTTTTTT.

The chain uses TRBV6-5 and TRBJ2-7, with 11 bases fitting TRBD2. Unmatched junction bases numbered 2, after V lost 4 bases and J lost 6 bases. The V gene's germline CDR1 is MNHEY and CDR2 SVGAGI. The CDR3 runs 13 residues. CDR3 in DNA: TGTGCCAGCAGTTCCGGGACTAGCGGCGAGCAGTACTTC. This codes for CASSSGTSGEQYF.

V and J are TRBV7-6 and TRBJ2-7, with 13 bases aligning to TRBD2. The trim removed 2 bases at V and 2 bases at J, leaving 3 bases unmatched. The germline V gene encodes CDR1 SGHVS and CDR2 FNYEAQ. The CDR3 runs to 16 residues. The CDR3 loop reads CASSLSGLAGAYEQYF. The CDR3, as DNA: TGTGCCAGCAGCTTATCTGGACTAGCGGGAGCCTACGAGCAGTACTTC.

This chain joins TRBV5-1 and TRBJ2-3; 10 bases are a match to TRBD2. CDR1 is SGHRS, CDR2 YFSETQ, per germline. The trim removed 0 bases at V and 1 base at J, leaving 11 bases unmatched. This CDR3 has 19 residues. The CDR3 reads CASSLVLAGLTGGTDTQYF. CDR3 nucleotides: TGCGCCAGCAGCTTGGTACTAGCGGGACTGACCGGGGGCACAGATACGCAGTATTTT.